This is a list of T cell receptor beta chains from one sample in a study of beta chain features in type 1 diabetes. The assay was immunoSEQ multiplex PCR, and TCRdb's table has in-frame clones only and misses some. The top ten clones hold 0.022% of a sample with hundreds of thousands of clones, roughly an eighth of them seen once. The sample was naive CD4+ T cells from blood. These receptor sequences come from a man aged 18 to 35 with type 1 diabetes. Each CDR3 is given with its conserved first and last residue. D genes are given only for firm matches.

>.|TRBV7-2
CASSLPVGSYGYTF
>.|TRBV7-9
CASTPAAGAAGMTDTQYF
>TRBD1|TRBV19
CASRDRGLTDTQYF
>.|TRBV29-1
CSVAGGNYGYTF
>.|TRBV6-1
CASREDRDTEAFF
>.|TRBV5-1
CASSEVRETQYF
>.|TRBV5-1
CASSSTGSGTEAFF
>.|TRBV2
CASQVATEAFF
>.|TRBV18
CASSPPGGTLRNQPQHF
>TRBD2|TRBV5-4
CASSPDGGSLTYEQYF
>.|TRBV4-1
CASSQGGMPGEQYF
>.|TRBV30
CAWSGGRLSSGNTIYF
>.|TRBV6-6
CASSYSGTFYEQYF
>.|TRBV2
CASQPRVDLDTEAFF
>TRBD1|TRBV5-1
CASSKALTGYTEAFF
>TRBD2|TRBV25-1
CASSAAGTTYNEQFF